This TCR beta chain was sequenced during a study of shared clonotypes between healthy human individuals. Overall study results and limits: Naive subsets typically showed greater estimated richness than memory subsets.

Method: immunoSEQ multiplex PCR; TCRdb's copy keeps in-frame clones and lacks some. The table has around 1,100,000 clones, 60% to 85% seen once. A note on this clone: The antigen is unknown.

The germline gives CDR1 SGHAT, CDR2 FQNNGV. Trimming removed 4 bases from V and 1 base from J; junction bases left unmatched: 6. This CDR3 contains 15 residues. The sequence was collected from a man younger than 30 in good health. Some clones in this sample may be carry-over from other donors' samples. Input material: memory CD4+ T cells from PBMCs. Subset of the sample: CD45RA-negative fraction. The rearrangement links TRBV11-2 to TRBJ2-7, with 8 bases lining up with TRBD2. CDR3 nucleotide sequence: TGTGCCAGCAGCTCCCCCCGCGGGAGGTCCTACGAGCAGTACTTC. This gives the protein CASSSPRGRSYEQYF.